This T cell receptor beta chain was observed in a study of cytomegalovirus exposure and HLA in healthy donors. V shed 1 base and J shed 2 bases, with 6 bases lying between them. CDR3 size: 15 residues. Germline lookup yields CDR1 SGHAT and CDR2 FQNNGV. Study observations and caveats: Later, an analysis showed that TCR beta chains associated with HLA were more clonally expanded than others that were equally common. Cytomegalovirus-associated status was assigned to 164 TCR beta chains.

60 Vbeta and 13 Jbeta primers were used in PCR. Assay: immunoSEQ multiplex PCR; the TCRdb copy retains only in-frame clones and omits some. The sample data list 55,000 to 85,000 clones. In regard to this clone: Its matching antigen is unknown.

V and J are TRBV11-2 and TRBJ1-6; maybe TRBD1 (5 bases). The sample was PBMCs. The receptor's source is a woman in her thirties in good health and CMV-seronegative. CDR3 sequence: CASSLAGTYNSPLHF. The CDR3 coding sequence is TGTGCCAGCAGCTTAGCAGGGACCTATAATTCACCCCTCCACTTT.